Each of the 24 T cell receptor beta chains below was sequenced from the same sample in a study of OX40 agonist ivuxolimab in advanced cancers. Libraries were prepared by immunoSEQ multiplex PCR; TCRdb keeps only in-frame clonotypes and omits some of them. The sample lists about 74,000 clones, roughly 80% occurring once. The sample consisted of CD4+ or CD8+ T cells sorted from blood, taken in a trial of the OX40 agonist ivuxolimab. These receptors all come from an adult with an advanced solid tumor such as melanoma, head and neck, liver or kidney cancer.

This clone was detected once. V is TRBV25-1 and J is TRBJ2-4, with TRBD2 as a possible D gene (6 bases). The CDR3 totals 16 residues. Trimming cost V 9 bases and J 7 bases, with 25 bases left between them. Germline V lookup: CDR1 MGHDK, CDR2 SYGVNS. CDR3 DNA sequence: TGTGCCAGGATACCGGTGACAAAGGATGGGGGGAACATTCAGTACTTC. This codes for CARIPVTKDGGNIQYF. Based on the CDR3 plus reference TRBV25-1 and TRBJ2-4, the full variable domain is EADIYQTPRYLVIGTGKKITLECSQTMGHDKMYWYQQDPGMELHLIHYSYGVNSTEKGDLSSESTVSRIRTEHFPLTLESARPSHTSQYLCARIPVTKDGGNIQYFGAGTRLSVL.

The CDR3 here is CASSFRLRDTEAFF. DNA for the CDR3: TGCGCCAGCTCTTTTCGACTGCGGGACACTGAAGCTTTCTTT. The rearrangement links TRBV4-1 to TRBJ1-1; D gene uncertain. Per the germline V gene, CDR1 is MGHRA and CDR2 is YSYEKL. CDR3 size: 14 residues. With 8 bases removed from V and 3 bases from J, the gap between germline ends came to 16 bases.

CDR3 amino acids: CASSLEPGGPLHF. The CDR3 DNA reads as TGTGCCAGCAGCTTAGAACCTGGAGGACCCCTCCACTTT. The chain uses TRBV7-6 and TRBJ1-6; no clear D. The CDR3 is 13 amino acids. Trimming removed 1 base from V and 12 bases from J, with 10 bases in between. Germline V lookup: CDR1 SGHVS, CDR2 FNYEAQ.

Regarding this clone: Other DNA sequences in this sample translate to the same CDR3. The J gene is TRBJ2-7, the V gene TRBV20-1; 7 bases line up with TRBD1. The CDR3 runs to 11 residues. J lost 5 bases, V lost 5 bases, and 3 bases had no gene match. From germline, CDR1 is DFQATT and CDR2 SNEGSKA (reference sequence). The CDR3 loop is CSASQGNEQYV. In DNA form, the CDR3 reads TGCAGTGCTTCACAGGGGAACGAGCAGTACGTC.

The gene calls are TRBV15 and TRBJ1-1, with D perhaps matching TRBD1 (5 bases). Deletions cut 2 bases from V and 1 base from J, with 8 bases between. Germline V gene data show CDR1 as LNHNV and CDR2 as YYDKDF (reference sequence). This CDR3 has 14 amino acids. Here the CDR3 DNA reads TGTGCCACCAGCAGATCGGGACCGAACACTGAAGCTTTCTTT. Its protein product is CATSRSGPNTEAFF.

The gene calls are TRBV28 and TRBJ2-1, with D tentatively TRBD2 (7 bases). This CDR3 has 16 residues. V was trimmed by 3 bases and J by 4 bases, leaving 16 bases between them. Germline values: CDR1 MDHEN, CDR2 SYDVKM. The CDR3 sequence: CASSFSGRGVYNEQFF. The CDR3 DNA reads as TGTGCCAGCAGTTTCTCGGGGAGGGGGGTTTACAATGAGCAGTTCTTC.

This sequence joins TRBV27 and TRBJ2-5, with no clear D. Trimming took 0 bases from V and 2 from J, leaving 10 bases between them. Germline lookup yields CDR1 MNHEY and CDR2 SMNVEV (reference sequence). The CDR3 is 15 amino acids. The CDR3 protein is CASSLSPNQQETQYF. The CDR3 DNA sequence: TGTGCCAGCAGTTTATCACCGAATCAACAAGAGACCCAGTACTTC.

The chain uses TRBV7-6 and TRBJ2-1, with no clear D. The CDR3 sequence is 11 residues long. The germline V and J ends were trimmed by 1 base and 6 bases, with 1 base remaining between them. CDR1 SGHVS and CDR2 FNYEAQ come from the germline V gene. CDR3 in DNA: TGTGCCAGCAGCTTAGGCAATGAGCAGTTCTTC. Residues: CASSLGNEQFF.

Only a few counts were recorded for this clone. The rearrangement uses TRBV11-1 and TRBJ2-7, with 8 bases aligning to TRBD2. Germline V CDR1 and CDR2: SGHAT, FQDESV (reference sequence). The CDR3 contains 14 residues. J was trimmed by 0 bases and V by 3 bases; bases with no gene match: 1. The CDR3 coding sequence is TGTGCCAGCAGCTTTAGCGGGGACTCCTACGAGCAGTACTTC. It specifies CASSFSGDSYEQYF.

The V gene is TRBV19, the J gene TRBJ1-5, with 9 bases aligning to TRBD1. CDR3 length: 15 amino acids. Germline V lookup: CDR1 LNHDA, CDR2 SQIVND (reference sequence). Trimming removed 4 bases from V and 3 bases from J; junction bases left unmatched: 4. The chain's CDR3 is CASSTGQGYNQPQHF. The CDR3 DNA sequence: TGTGCCAGTAGTACGGGACAGGGTTACAATCAGCCCCAGCATTTT.

This clone was detected only once. The CDR3 coding sequence is TGTGCCAGCAGCGTAGGTATCGGACAGGGTGTGGACGAGCAGTACTTC. Translating gives CASSVGIGQGVDEQYF. V is TRBV9 and J is TRBJ2-7, with TRBD1 matching 8 bases. Germline lookup yields CDR1 SGDLS and CDR2 YYNGEE. The CDR3 sequence is 16 residues long. Unmatched junction bases numbered 10, after V lost 0 bases and J lost 5 bases.

The rearrangement joins TRBV30 to TRBJ1-2, with D possibly being TRBD1 (5 bases). V lost 4 bases and J lost 0, with 15 bases in between. Germline CDR1 reads GTSNPN; CDR2 reads SVGIG (reference sequence). This CDR3 is built from 15 residues. CDR3 in amino acids: CAWIAGRTANYGYTF. The CDR3 region has the DNA TGTGCCTGGATAGCGGGACGGACTGCTAACTATGGCTACACCTTC.

The chain joins TRBV15 to TRBJ2-7, with 7 positions matching TRBD2. With 0 bases clipped from V and 3 bases from J, the junction kept 11 bases outside the gene matches. The germline V gene has CDR1 LNHNV and CDR2 YYDKDF (reference sequence). The CDR3 covers 17 residues. The CDR3, as DNA: TGTGCCACCAGCAGAGAGTCCCGAGCAGCGGGGTACTACGAGCAGTACTTC. Encoded protein: CATSRESRAAGYYEQYF.

This clone was counted only a few times. The CDR3 here is CASSEWDTTGELFF. The CDR3 DNA sequence: TGTGCCAGCAGTGAATGGGACACAACCGGGGAGCTGTTTTTT. This sequence joins TRBV6-1 and TRBJ2-2, with a possible D match to TRBD1 (6 bases). The germline V gene has CDR1 MNHNS and CDR2 SASEGT. The CDR3 is 14 amino acids. Between the trimmed V and J ends, which lost 2 bases and 5 bases, there was a span of 9 bases.

This sequence joins TRBV19 and TRBJ2-3; 8 nucleotides align to TRBD1. The CDR3 length is 14 residues. Per germline, CDR1 LNHDA and CDR2 SQIVND (reference sequence). V was clipped by 4 bases and J by 1 base; unmatched bases: 1. In DNA, the CDR3 is TGTGCCAGTAGTACGGGACAGGGCACAGATACGCAGTATTTT. Protein product: CASSTGQGTDTQYF.

The chain couples TRBV5-4 to TRBJ1-2; D call uncertain. This CDR3 contains 14 residues. In germline, CDR1 is SGHNT, CDR2 YYREEE (reference sequence). With 0 bases removed from V and 8 bases from J, the gap between germline ends came to 14 bases. Written as DNA, the CDR3 is TGTGCCAGCAGCTTGGAGAGGTCTCCATGGGGCTACACCTTC. Amino acids: CASSLERSPWGYTF.

The chain is built from TRBV29-1 and TRBJ2-3; no definite D call. Germline values: CDR1 SQVTM, CDR2 ANQGSEA. V shed 7 bases and J shed 2 bases, with 7 bases lying between them. The CDR3 length is 11 residues. CDR3 nucleotides: TGCAGCGCATCCCTCACAGATACGCAGTATTTT. As protein: CSASLTDTQYF.

This clone was seen once. The chain combines TRBV7-9 with TRBJ2-4; 15 nucleotides agree with TRBD2. This CDR3 is 19 amino acids long. CDR1 and CDR2 (germline): SEHNR, FQNEAQ (reference sequence). After removal of 5 bases from V and 7 bases from J, the junction contained 15 bases not matched to a gene. CDR3 in amino acids: CASSAGLAGGAETRNIQYF. The CDR3 region has the DNA TGTGCCAGCAGCGCGGGACTAGCGGGAGGAGCGGAGACGAGGAACATTCAGTACTTC.

V usage is TRBV15 and J usage is TRBJ1-1, with 9 bases that match TRBD1. Germline CDR1 is LNHNV and CDR2 is YYDKDF (reference sequence). CDR3 length: 15 residues. V trimming: 0 bases; J trimming: 5 bases; junction bases outside the gene matches: 4. CDR3 coding DNA: TGTGCCACCAGCAGAGAGGGACAGGGACTTACTGAAGCTTTCTTT. Translating it yields CATSREGQGLTEAFF.

The chain is built from TRBV27 and TRBJ1-3, with a weak D call TRBD1 (6 bases). The CDR3 is 15 residues long. V gave up 5 bases and J gave up 4 bases, with 15 bases separating them. Germline V lookup: CDR1 MNHEY, CDR2 SMNVEV (reference sequence). The CDR3 sequence is CASSSQGTGGNTIYF. CDR3 nucleotide sequence: TGTGCCAGCAGTAGCCAGGGGACTGGAGGAAACACCATATATTTT.

This clone was recorded a few times. The V call is TRBV19, the J call TRBJ1-4; 7 nucleotides align to TRBD1. CDR3 size: 15 residues. Losses at the gene ends were 4 bases for V and 8 bases for J; bases not matched to a gene: 10. Germline CDR1 LNHDA, CDR2 SQIVND (reference sequence). The CDR3: CASSTQGGRTEKLFF. CDR3 nucleotide sequence: TGTGCCAGTAGTACCCAGGGGGGGCGGACAGAAAAACTGTTTTTT.

The V call is TRBV6-1, the J call TRBJ1-1; 9 nucleotides align to TRBD1. CDR1 MNHNS and CDR2 SASEGT come from the germline V gene. The CDR3 consists of 14 residues. Trimming took 5 bases from V and 8 from J; bases not matched to a gene: 9. CDR3 in amino acids: CASSHEGGQGEAFF. CDR3 DNA sequence: TGTGCCAGCAGTCACGAAGGGGGACAGGGAGAAGCTTTCTTT.

V usage is TRBV5-4 and J usage is TRBJ2-3, with 10 bases matching TRBD1. Trimming took 3 bases from V and 2 from J; bases not matched to a gene: 3. This CDR3 is built from 15 residues. In germline, CDR1 is SGHNT, CDR2 YYREEE (reference sequence). The CDR3 loop reads CASSSGQGYTDTQYF. CDR3 coding DNA: TGTGCCAGCAGCTCGGGACAGGGGTACACAGATACGCAGTATTTT.

This clone was seen a few times. The chain has TRBV14 and TRBJ2-2; D is ambiguous. Germline-derived CDR1 and CDR2 are SGHDN and FVKESK. The CDR3 covers 17 residues. Trimming stripped 2 bases from V and 6 bases from J, with 19 bases between. The DNA of the CDR3 is TGTGCCAGCAGCCAACGATGGACGGACGGACCGCCCGGGGAGCTGTTTTTT. Translated: CASSQRWTDGPPGELFF.